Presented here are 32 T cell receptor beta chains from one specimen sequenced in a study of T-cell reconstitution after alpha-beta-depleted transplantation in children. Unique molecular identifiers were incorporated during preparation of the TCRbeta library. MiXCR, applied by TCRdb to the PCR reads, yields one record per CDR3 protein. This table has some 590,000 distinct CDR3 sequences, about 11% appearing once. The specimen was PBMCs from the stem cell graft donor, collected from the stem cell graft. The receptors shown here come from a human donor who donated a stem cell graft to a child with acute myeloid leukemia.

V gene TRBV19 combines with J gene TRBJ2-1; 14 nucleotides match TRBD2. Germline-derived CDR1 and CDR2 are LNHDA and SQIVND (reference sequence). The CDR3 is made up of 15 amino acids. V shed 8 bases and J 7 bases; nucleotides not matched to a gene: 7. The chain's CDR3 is CASLQRTSGGNEQFF. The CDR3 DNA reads TGTGCCAGTTTACAACGGACTAGCGGGGGGAATGAGCAGTTCTTC.

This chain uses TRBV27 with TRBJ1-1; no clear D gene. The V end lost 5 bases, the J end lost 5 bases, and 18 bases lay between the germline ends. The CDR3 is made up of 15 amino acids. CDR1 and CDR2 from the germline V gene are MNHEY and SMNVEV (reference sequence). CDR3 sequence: CASSRIGSPGTEAFF. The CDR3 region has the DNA TGTGCCAGCAGTCGAATCGGGAGTCCAGGAACTGAAGCTTTCTTT.

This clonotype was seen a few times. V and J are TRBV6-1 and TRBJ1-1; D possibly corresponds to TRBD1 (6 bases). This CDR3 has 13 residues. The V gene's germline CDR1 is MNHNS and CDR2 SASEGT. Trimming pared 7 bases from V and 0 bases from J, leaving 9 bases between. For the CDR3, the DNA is TGTGCCAGCATCCAGGGGATGAACACTGAAGCTTTCTTT. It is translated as CASIQGMNTEAFF.

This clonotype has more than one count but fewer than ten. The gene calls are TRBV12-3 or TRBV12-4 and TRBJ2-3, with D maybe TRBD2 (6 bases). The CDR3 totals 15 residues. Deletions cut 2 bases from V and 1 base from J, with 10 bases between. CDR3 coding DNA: TGTGCCAGCAGTTTATCTTGGGAGGGCACAGATACGCAGTATTTT. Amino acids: CASSLSWEGTDTQYF.

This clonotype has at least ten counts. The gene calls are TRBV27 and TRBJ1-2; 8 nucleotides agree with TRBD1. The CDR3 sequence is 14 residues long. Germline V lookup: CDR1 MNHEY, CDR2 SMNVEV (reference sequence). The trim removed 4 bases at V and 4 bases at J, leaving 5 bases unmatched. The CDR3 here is CASSSPGGSYGYTF. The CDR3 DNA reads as TGTGCCAGCAGTTCCCCAGGGGGCAGCTATGGCTACACCTTC.

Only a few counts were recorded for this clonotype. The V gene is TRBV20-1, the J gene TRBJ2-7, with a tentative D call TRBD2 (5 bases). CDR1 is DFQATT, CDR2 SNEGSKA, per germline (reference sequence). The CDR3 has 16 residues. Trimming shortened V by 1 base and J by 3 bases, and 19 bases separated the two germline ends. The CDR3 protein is CSARGLVSGDGYEQYF. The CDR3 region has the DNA TGCAGTGCTAGAGGCCTAGTGAGCGGAGACGGCTACGAGCAGTACTTC.

The CDR3 DNA sequence: TGTGCCAGCAGCTCGGGACTAGCGGGAATAAACGAGCAGTACTTC. This encodes CASSSGLAGINEQYF. V gene TRBV5-6 combines with J gene TRBJ2-7; 13 nucleotides agree with TRBD2. This CDR3 comprises 15 residues. Germline CDR1 and CDR2: SGHDT and YYEEEE. With 3 bases clipped from V and 5 bases from J, the junction kept 5 bases outside the gene matches.

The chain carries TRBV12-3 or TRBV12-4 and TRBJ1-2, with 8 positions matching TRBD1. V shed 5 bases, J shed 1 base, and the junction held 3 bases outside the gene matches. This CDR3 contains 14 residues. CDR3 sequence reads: CASSPTGDNYGYTF. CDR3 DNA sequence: TGTGCCAGCAGTCCGACAGGGGATAACTATGGCTACACCTTC.

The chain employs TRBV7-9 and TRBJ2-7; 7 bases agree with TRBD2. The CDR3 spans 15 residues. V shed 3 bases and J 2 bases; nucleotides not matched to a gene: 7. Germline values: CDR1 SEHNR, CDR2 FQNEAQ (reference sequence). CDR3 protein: CASSFGSGATYEQYF. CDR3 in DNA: TGTGCCAGCAGCTTCGGAAGCGGGGCTACCTACGAGCAGTACTTC.

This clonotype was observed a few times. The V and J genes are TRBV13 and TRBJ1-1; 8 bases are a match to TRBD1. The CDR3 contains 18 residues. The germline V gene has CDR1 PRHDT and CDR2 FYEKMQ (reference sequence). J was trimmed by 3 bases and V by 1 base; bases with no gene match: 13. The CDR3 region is CASSLEDRFQGADTEAFF. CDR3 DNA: TGTGCCAGCAGCTTAGAGGATAGGTTTCAGGGGGCGGACACTGAAGCTTTCTTT.

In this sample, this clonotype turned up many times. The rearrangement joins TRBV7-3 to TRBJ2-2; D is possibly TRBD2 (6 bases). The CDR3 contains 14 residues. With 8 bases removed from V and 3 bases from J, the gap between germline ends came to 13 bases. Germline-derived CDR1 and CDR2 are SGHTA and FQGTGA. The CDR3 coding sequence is TGTGCCAGCGGACTGGGCGGGGACACCGGGGAGCTGTTTTTT. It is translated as CASGLGGDTGELFF.

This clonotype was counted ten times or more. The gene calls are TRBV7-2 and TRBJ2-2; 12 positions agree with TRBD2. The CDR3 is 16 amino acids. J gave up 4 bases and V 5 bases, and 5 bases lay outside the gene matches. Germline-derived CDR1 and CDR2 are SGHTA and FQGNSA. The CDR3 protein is CASSKLAGGPTGELFF. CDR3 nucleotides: TGTGCCAGCAGCAAACTAGCGGGAGGCCCCACCGGGGAGCTGTTTTTT. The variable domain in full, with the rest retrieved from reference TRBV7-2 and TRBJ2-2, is GAGVSQSPSNKVTEKGKDVELRCDPISGHTALYWYRQSLGQGLEFLIYFQGNSAPDKSGLPSDRFSAERTGGSVSTLTIQRTQQEDSAVYLCASSKLAGGPTGELFFGEGSRLTVL.

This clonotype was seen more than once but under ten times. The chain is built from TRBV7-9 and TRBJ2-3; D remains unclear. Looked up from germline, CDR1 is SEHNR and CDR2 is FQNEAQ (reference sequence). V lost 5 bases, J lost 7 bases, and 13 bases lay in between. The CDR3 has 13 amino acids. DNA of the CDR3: TGTGCCAGCAGCCCCGCTGGCAGAAATACGCAGTATTTT. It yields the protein CASSPAGRNTQYF.

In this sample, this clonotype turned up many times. CDR3 loop: CASSDSGENEQYF. The CDR3 coding sequence is TGTGCCAGCAGCGATTCCGGAGAGAACGAGCAGTACTTC. The rearrangement links TRBV7-9 to TRBJ2-7; no firm D call. The CDR3 has 13 residues. The germline gives CDR1 SEHNR, CDR2 FQNEAQ (reference sequence). Trimming took off 5 bases at V and 5 bases at J, with 13 bases between the two ends.

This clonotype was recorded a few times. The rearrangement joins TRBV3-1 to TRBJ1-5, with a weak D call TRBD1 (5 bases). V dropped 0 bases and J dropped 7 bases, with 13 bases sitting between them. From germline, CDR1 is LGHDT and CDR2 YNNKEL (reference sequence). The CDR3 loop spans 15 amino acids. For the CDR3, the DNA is TGTGCCAGCAGCCAAGATTCCGGACACGAACAGCCCCAGCATTTT. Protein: CASSQDSGHEQPQHF.

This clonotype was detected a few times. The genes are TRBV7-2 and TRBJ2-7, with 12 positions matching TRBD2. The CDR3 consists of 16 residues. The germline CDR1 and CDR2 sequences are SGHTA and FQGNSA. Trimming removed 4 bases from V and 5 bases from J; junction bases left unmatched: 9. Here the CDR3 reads CASSSPGLAGKDEQYF. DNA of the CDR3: TGTGCCAGCAGCTCCCCTGGACTAGCGGGAAAGGACGAGCAGTACTTC. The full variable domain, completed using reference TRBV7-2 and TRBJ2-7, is GAGVSQSPSNKVTEKGKDVELRCDPISGHTALYWYRQSLGQGLEFLIYFQGNSAPDKSGLPSDRFSAERTGGSVSTLTIQRTQQEDSAVYLCASSSPGLAGKDEQYFGPGTRLTVT.

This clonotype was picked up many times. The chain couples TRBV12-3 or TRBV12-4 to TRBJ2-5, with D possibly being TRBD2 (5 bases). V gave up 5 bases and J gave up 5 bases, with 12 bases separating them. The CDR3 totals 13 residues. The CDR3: CASSPGRGETQYF. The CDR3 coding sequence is TGTGCCAGCAGTCCCGGTAGAGGGGAGACCCAGTACTTC.

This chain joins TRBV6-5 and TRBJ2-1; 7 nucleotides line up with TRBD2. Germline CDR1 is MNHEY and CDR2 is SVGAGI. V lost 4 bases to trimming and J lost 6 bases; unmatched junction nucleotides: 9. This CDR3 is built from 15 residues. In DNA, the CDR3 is TGTGCCAGCAGTTTTACTAGCGAGATGAGCAATGAGCAGTTCTTC. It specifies CASSFTSEMSNEQFF.

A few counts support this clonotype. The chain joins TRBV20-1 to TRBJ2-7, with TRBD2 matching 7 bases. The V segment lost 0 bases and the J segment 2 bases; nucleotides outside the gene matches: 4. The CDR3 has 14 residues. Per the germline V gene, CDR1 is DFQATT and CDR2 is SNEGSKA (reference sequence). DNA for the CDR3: TGCAGTGCTAGAGATGGACTAGTCACCTACGAGCAGTACTTC. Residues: CSARDGLVTYEQYF.

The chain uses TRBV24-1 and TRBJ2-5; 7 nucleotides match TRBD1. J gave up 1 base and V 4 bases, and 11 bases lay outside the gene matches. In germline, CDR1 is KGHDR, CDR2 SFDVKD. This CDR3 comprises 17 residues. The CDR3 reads CATSDPPKQGPQETQYF. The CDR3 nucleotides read TGTGCCACCAGTGACCCTCCTAAACAGGGGCCCCAAGAGACCCAGTACTTC.

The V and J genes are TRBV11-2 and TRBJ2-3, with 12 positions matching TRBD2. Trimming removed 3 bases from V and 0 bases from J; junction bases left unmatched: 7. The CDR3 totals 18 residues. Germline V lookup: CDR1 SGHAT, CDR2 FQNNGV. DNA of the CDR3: TGTGCCAGCAGCTTTGGGTCCGGGACTAGCGGGAGCACAGATACGCAGTATTTT. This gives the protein CASSFGSGTSGSTDTQYF.

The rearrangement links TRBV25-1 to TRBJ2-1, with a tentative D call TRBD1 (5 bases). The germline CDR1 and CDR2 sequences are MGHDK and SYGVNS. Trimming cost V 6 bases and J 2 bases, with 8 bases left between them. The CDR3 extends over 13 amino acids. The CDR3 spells CASRQGAYNEQFF. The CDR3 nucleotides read TGTGCCAGCAGGCAGGGCGCCTACAATGAGCAGTTCTTC.

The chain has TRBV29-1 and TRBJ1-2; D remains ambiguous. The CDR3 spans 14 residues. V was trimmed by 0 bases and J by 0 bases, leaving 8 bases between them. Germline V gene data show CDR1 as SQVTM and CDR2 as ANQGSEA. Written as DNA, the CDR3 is TGCAGCGTTGAAGATCGGAGAGCTAACTATGGCTACACCTTC. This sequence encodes CSVEDRRANYGYTF.

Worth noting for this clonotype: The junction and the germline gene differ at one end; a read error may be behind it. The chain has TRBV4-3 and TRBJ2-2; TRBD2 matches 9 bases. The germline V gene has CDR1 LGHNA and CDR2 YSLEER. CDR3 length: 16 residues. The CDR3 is CAGSQSSGMGAGELFF. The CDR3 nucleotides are TGCGCCGGCAGCCAATCTAGCGGGATGGGAGCCGGGGAGCTGTTTTTT.

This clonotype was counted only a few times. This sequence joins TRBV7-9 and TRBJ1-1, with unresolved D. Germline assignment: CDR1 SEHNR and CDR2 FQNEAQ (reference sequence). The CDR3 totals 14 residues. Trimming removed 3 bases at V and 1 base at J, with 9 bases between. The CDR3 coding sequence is TGTGCCAGCAGCTTCCAGCGGGGGAACACTGAAGCTTTCTTT. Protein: CASSFQRGNTEAFF.

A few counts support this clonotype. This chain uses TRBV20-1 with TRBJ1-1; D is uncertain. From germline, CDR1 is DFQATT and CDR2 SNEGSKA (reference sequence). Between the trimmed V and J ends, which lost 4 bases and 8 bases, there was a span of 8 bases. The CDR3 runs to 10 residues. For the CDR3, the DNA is TGCAGTGCTAAAGACTTCGAAGCTTTCTTT. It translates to CSAKDFEAFF.

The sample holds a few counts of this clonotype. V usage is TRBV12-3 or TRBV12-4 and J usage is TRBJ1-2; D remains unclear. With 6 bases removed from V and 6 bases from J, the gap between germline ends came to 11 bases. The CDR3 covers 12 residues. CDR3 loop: CASSLRRDGYTF. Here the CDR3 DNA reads TGTGCCAGCAGCCTTAGGAGGGATGGCTACACCTTC.

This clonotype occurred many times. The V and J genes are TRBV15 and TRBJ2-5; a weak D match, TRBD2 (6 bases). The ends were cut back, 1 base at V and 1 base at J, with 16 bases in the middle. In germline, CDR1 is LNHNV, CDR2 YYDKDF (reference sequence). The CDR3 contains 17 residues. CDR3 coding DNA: TGTGCCACCAGCAGAGCGGGAGTTGCGGCCTTCCAAGAGACCCAGTACTTC. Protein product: CATSRAGVAAFQETQYF. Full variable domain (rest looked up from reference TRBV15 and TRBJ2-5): DAMVIQNPRYQVTQFGKPVTLSCSQTLNHNVMYWYQQKSSQAPKLLFHYYDKDFNNEADTPDNFQSRRPNTSFCFLDIRSPGLGDTAMYLCATSRAGVAAFQETQYFGPGTRLLVL.

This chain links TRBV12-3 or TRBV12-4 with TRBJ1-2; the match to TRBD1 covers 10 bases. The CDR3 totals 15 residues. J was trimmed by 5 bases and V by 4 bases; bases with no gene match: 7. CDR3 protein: CASSSGTGVLYGYTF. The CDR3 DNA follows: TGTGCCAGCAGTTCCGGGACAGGGGTTCTTTATGGCTACACCTTC.

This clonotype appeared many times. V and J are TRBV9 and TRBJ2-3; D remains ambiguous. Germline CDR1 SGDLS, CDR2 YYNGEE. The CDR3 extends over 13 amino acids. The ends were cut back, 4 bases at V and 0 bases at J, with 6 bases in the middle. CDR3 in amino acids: CASSISSTDTQYF. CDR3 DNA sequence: TGTGCCAGCAGCATCTCTAGCACAGATACGCAGTATTTT.

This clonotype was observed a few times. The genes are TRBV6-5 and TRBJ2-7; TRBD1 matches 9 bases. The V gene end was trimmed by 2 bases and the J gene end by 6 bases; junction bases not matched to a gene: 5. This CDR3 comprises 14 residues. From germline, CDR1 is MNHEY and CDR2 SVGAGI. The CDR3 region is CASSYLGQGSEQYF. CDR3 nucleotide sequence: TGTGCCAGCAGTTACCTGGGACAGGGCTCCGAGCAGTACTTC.

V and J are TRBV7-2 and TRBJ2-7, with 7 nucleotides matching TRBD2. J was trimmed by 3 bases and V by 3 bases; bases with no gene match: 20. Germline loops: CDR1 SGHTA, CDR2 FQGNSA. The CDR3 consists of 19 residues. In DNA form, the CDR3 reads TGTGCCAGCAGCTTCAGGCTAGCGGTCCCCCCGGGTCCTTTCTACGAGCAGTACTTC. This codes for CASSFRLAVPPGPFYEQYF.